The entry below describes one TCR beta chain. Authors' analysis steps: Reference gene primer amplification gave nucleated cell count estimates. The repertoire was sequenced with immunoSEQ multiplex PCR; TCRdb's copy has only in-frame clones and lacks some. Clone size and V and J calls were adopted from that table, with D and trimming inferred from the DNA. In the table there are about 230,000 clones, 70% to 90% of which are singletons. This record belongs to a study of blood T cell repertoires in COVID-19. Participants spanned ages roughly 18 to 90 years and resided in 20 to 25 US areas. The germline V and J ends were trimmed by 4 bases and 2 bases, with 11 bases remaining between them. Germline V CDR1 and CDR2: SGHNT, YENEEA. The CDR3 totals 15 residues.

Specimen: PBMCs or T cells enriched from blood (not recorded which). This chain links TRBV11-3 with TRBJ2-2, with a possible D match to TRBD1 (6 bases). This receptor was identified in a man between 25 and 39 years old who had recovered from COVID-19. CDR3 residues: CASSSPRGNTGELFF. Written as DNA, the CDR3 is TGTGCCAGCAGCTCCCCCAGGGGCAACACCGGGGAGCTGTTTTTT.